These 28 T cell receptor beta chains share one sample of origin, sequenced in a study of control samples from healthy donors and cancer patients. Generated by immunoSEQ multiplex PCR, the TCRdb table keeps only in-frame clones and is missing some. The sample includes fewer than 200,000 clones, over 85% seen only once; the top ten take more than 1.4%. Sequencing input: blood. The receptors stem from a man aged 18 to 29 in good health.

CDR3 DNA sequence: TGTGCCAGCAGCTCCGACACCCTTGCCTCTGGAAACACCATATATTTT. Amino acids: CASSSDTLASGNTIYF. The rearrangement joins TRBV7-3 to TRBJ1-3; D remains ambiguous. The germline gives CDR1 SGHTA, CDR2 FQGTGA. The CDR3 extends over 16 amino acids. The V end lost 4 bases, the J end lost 0 bases, and 13 bases lay between the germline ends.

The V and J genes are TRBV25-1 and TRBJ1-4; TRBD1 might be the D (5 bases). The CDR3 sequence is 18 residues long. Germline loops: CDR1 MGHDK, CDR2 SYGVNS. Deletions cut 1 base from V and 6 bases from J, with 21 bases between. The chain's CDR3 is CASSESLWGPGGYEKLFF. CDR3 nucleotide sequence: TGTGCCAGCAGTGAATCCCTCTGGGGTCCGGGGGGTTATGAAAAACTGTTTTTT.

This chain connects TRBV18 to TRBJ1-1; D gene uncertain. The CDR3 has 13 amino acids. V was trimmed by 3 bases and J by 4 bases, leaving 9 bases between them. Looked up from germline, CDR1 is KGHSH and CDR2 is LQKENI. CDR3 loop: CASSPVSGTEAFF. The CDR3 DNA follows: TGTGCCAGCTCACCTGTCAGTGGCACTGAAGCTTTCTTT.

The CDR3 here is CASRLADTQYF. CDR3 sequence (DNA): TGTGCCAGCAGGCTGGCAGATACGCAGTATTTT. The rearrangement joins TRBV11-2 to TRBJ2-3; D is undetermined. The V end lost 6 bases, the J end lost 4 bases, and 5 bases lay between the germline ends. Germline V gene lookup returns CDR1 SGHAT and CDR2 FQNNGV. CDR3 size: 11 residues. Drawing the rest from reference TRBV11-2 and TRBJ2-3, the complete variable domain is EAGVAQSPRYKIIEKRQSVAFWCNPISGHATLYWYQQILGQGPKLLIQFQNNGVVDDSQLPKDRFSAERLKGVDSTLKIQPAKLEDSAVYLCASRLADTQYFGPGTRLTVL.

This rearrangement joins TRBV5-4 to TRBJ1-1; weak D call: TRBD1 (5 bases). V dropped 4 bases and J dropped 0 bases, with 13 bases sitting between them. The CDR3 is 15 residues long. Per the germline V gene, CDR1 is SGHNT and CDR2 is YYREEE (reference sequence). The CDR3 bases are TGTGCCAGCAGCCTCCCAGGGTCCTTGAACACTGAAGCTTTCTTT. As protein: CASSLPGSLNTEAFF.

The chain links TRBV10-3 to TRBJ1-4; 7 bases align to TRBD1. CDR3 size: 15 residues. Germline CDR1 ENHRY, CDR2 SYGVKD. J gave up 8 bases and V 4 bases, and 10 bases lay outside the gene matches. The CDR3 coding sequence is TGTGCCATCAGTGCCACAGACAGGGAGAACGAAAAACTGTTTTTT. Amino acid sequence: CAISATDRENEKLFF.

This chain links TRBV6-1 with TRBJ1-5, with a tentative D call TRBD1 (6 bases). This CDR3 is 17 amino acids long. Per the germline V gene, CDR1 is MNHNS and CDR2 is SASEGT. V was trimmed by 1 base and J by 6 bases, leaving 19 bases between them. The CDR3: CASSEENKVRGSQPQHF. In DNA form, the CDR3 reads TGTGCCAGCAGTGAAGAGAATAAAGTTAGGGGGAGTCAGCCCCAGCATTTT.

The CDR3 sequence is CASSENQGVSSNYGYTF. The CDR3, as DNA: TGTGCCAGCAGTGAAAATCAGGGGGTGAGCTCTAACTATGGCTACACCTTC. The J gene is TRBJ1-2, the V gene TRBV6-1; 7 bases are a match to TRBD1. Germline loops: CDR1 MNHNS, CDR2 SASEGT. The CDR3 loop spans 17 amino acids. Trimming cost V 2 bases and J 0 bases; bases outside gene matches: 9.

The rearrangement uses TRBV30 and TRBJ2-5; 7 bases are a match to TRBD1. V lost 0 bases and J lost 4; bases outside the gene matches: 11. The CDR3 spans 16 residues. Germline loops: CDR1 GTSNPN, CDR2 SVGIG (reference sequence). For the CDR3, the DNA is TGTGCCTGGAGTGTACAAGGGGGCGGATTGGGAGAGACCCAGTACTTC. It yields the protein CAWSVQGGGLGETQYF.

Of note for this clone: The identical CDR3 is also encoded by other nucleotide sequences in the sample. The chain has TRBV7-3 and TRBJ2-3; 13 bases line up with TRBD2. Germline V CDR1 and CDR2: SGHTA, FQGTGA. V shed 5 bases and J 4 bases; nucleotides not matched to a gene: 9. The CDR3 runs to 17 residues. The CDR3, as DNA: TGTGCCAGCAGCCTAGGACGACTAGCGGGGGGCCCAGATACGCAGTATTTT. Its protein product is CASSLGRLAGGPDTQYF.

The genes are TRBV9 and TRBJ1-3; TRBD1 might be the D (5 bases). CDR1 and CDR2 (germline): SGDLS, YYNGEE. With 1 base removed from V and 0 bases from J, the gap between germline ends came to 11 bases. CDR3 size: 16 residues. CDR3 nucleotide sequence: TGTGCCAGCAGCGTAAGTGGGACTTCCTCTGGAAACACCATATATTTT. Translation gives CASSVSGTSSGNTIYF.

This chain connects TRBV28 to TRBJ2-3, with D perhaps TRBD1 or TRBD2 (6 bases each). Germline V gives CDR1 MDHEN, CDR2 SYDVKM. V was clipped by 5 bases and J by 4 bases, with 19 bases between them. The CDR3 spans 16 residues. Here the CDR3 reads CASSLPPGAVSDTQYF. The CDR3 DNA reads as TGTGCCAGCAGTCTCCCCCCGGGGGCAGTTTCAGATACGCAGTATTTT.

The rearrangement joins TRBV9 to TRBJ2-7; TRBD2 aligns across 9 bases. CDR1 SGDLS and CDR2 YYNGEE come from the germline V gene. The CDR3 covers 15 residues. The V gene end was trimmed by 0 bases and the J gene end by 4 bases; junction bases not matched to a gene: 5. This CDR3 reads CASSVAASGDYEQYF. CDR3 bases: TGTGCCAGCAGCGTAGCGGCTAGCGGGGATTACGAGCAGTACTTC.

The V gene is TRBV2, the J gene TRBJ1-4; no firm D call. V dropped 3 bases and J dropped 0 bases, with 5 bases sitting between them. The CDR3 length is 14 residues. The germline V gene encodes CDR1 SNHLY and CDR2 FYNNEI. This CDR3 reads CASSDSPTNEKLFF. CDR3 nucleotides: TGTGCCAGCAGTGACAGCCCAACTAATGAAAAACTGTTTTTT.

The chain carries TRBV6-5 and TRBJ2-1, with D uncertain. Germline CDR1 is MNHEY and CDR2 is SVGAGI. The CDR3 sequence is 13 residues long. V was clipped by 6 bases and J by 8 bases, with 14 bases between them. This chain's CDR3 is CASRVSGLDEQFF. CDR3 sequence (DNA): TGTGCCAGCAGAGTTTCTGGGCTGGATGAGCAGTTCTTC.

This chain uses TRBV10-3 with TRBJ2-7; D not certain. The CDR3 contains 11 residues. Trimming took 2 bases from V and 6 from J, leaving 5 bases between them. The germline gives CDR1 ENHRY, CDR2 SYGVKD. The DNA for the CDR3 is TGTGCCATCAGTGAGGGGCGCGAGCAGTACTTC. This gives the protein CAISEGREQYF.

The V call is TRBV5-6, the J call TRBJ1-6, with D unresolved. The germline V gene encodes CDR1 SGHDT and CDR2 YYEEEE. CDR3 size: 13 residues. The ends were cut back, 4 bases at V and 7 bases at J, with 9 bases in the middle. Here the CDR3 reads CASSPVRNSPLHF. The CDR3 bases are TGTGCCAGCAGCCCCGTAAGAAATTCACCCCTCCACTTT.

The rearrangement joins TRBV2 to TRBJ1-2; D gene unclear. Trimming shortened V by 8 bases and J by 4 bases, and 14 bases separated the two germline ends. The germline V gene encodes CDR1 SNHLY and CDR2 FYNNEI. The CDR3 runs to 13 residues. The CDR3 here is CASYFASSYGYTF. CDR3 coding DNA: TGTGCCAGCTACTTCGCCTCAAGCTATGGCTACACCTTC.

The chain couples TRBV18 to TRBJ2-7, with a weak D call TRBD1 (6 bases). Germline CDR1 reads KGHSH; CDR2 reads LQKENI. Trimming cost V 4 bases and J 0 bases, with 13 bases left between them. The length of the CDR3 is 15 residues. The CDR3 DNA reads as TGTGCCAGCTCACTTCGGACAGTTGGCTCCTACGAGCAGTACTTC. Encoded protein: CASSLRTVGSYEQYF.

The chain uses TRBV4-1 and TRBJ2-7, with D possibly TRBD1 on 6 matching bases. Trimming removed 4 bases from V and 4 bases from J, with 20 bases in between. The V gene's germline CDR1 is MGHRA and CDR2 YSYEKL. CDR3 length: 16 residues. The CDR3 here is CASSPDTGTLKYEQYF. In DNA, the CDR3 is TGCGCCAGCAGCCCAGACACAGGGACGCTAAAGTACGAGCAGTACTTC.

This chain links TRBV12-3 or TRBV12-4 with TRBJ1-1; the D is unclear. V lost 5 bases and J lost 2, with 9 bases in between. The CDR3 has 13 residues. The CDR3 DNA sequence: TGTGCCAGCAGTCCCGGCCTCAACACTGAAGCTTTCTTT. Its translation is CASSPGLNTEAFF.

The rearrangement links TRBV5-1 to TRBJ2-2; the match to TRBD1 covers 11 bases. Germline V lookup: CDR1 SGHRS, CDR2 YFSETQ. V was pared by 6 bases and J by 2 bases, with 6 bases of the junction left unmatched. CDR3 size: 16 residues. The CDR3 sequence is CASTPRTGGNTGELFF. The CDR3 nucleotides are TGCGCCAGCACCCCCCGGACAGGGGGCAACACCGGGGAGCTGTTTTTT. The variable domain in full, completed from reference TRBV5-1 and TRBJ2-2, reads KAGVTQTPRYLIKTRGQQVTLSCSPISGHRSVSWYQQTPGQGLQFLFEYFSETQRNKGNFPGRFSGRQFSNSRSEMNVSTLELGDSALYLCASTPRTGGNTGELFFGEGSRLTVL.

The V call is TRBV28, the J call TRBJ1-4; unclear D gene. The germline V gene encodes CDR1 MDHEN and CDR2 SYDVKM. With 7 bases removed from V and 0 bases from J, the gap between germline ends came to 15 bases. CDR3 length equals 16 residues. CDR3 DNA sequence: TGTGCCAGCACCTCGCCGGACGGAGCAACTAATGAAAAACTGTTTTTT. Translating gives CASTSPDGATNEKLFF.

The chain joins TRBV12-3 or TRBV12-4 to TRBJ2-7; 7 bases agree with TRBD2. The CDR3 spans 13 residues. J was trimmed by 6 bases and V by 1 base; bases with no gene match: 3. CDR3 amino acids: CASSLGLAFEQYF. The CDR3 bases are TGTGCCAGCAGTTTAGGACTAGCTTTCGAGCAGTACTTC.

DNA for the CDR3: TGTGCCAGCAGCCCACAGGGGGACGGCGAGCAGTACTTC. It translates to CASSPQGDGEQYF. The V gene is TRBV7-9, the J gene TRBJ2-7, with 8 positions matching TRBD1. This CDR3 has 13 amino acids. The germline V gene has CDR1 SEHNR and CDR2 FQNEAQ (reference sequence). V lost 5 bases, J lost 6 bases, and 6 bases stayed unmatched.

This clone was observed a few times. J is TRBJ1-1 and V is TRBV3-1 (or the pseudogene TRBV3-2), with 7 bases identical to TRBD1. This CDR3 contains 12 residues. CDR1 and CDR2 (germline): LGHDT, YNNKEL (reference sequence). V trimming: 4 bases; J trimming: 13 bases; junction bases outside the gene matches: 9. CDR3 in amino acids: CASSPTGTQSFF. DNA for the CDR3: TGTGCCAGCAGCCCGACAGGGACTCAAAGTTTCTTT.

The chain links TRBV28 to TRBJ1-2, with a possible D match to TRBD1 (6 bases). CDR1 is MDHEN and CDR2 is SYDVKM in the germline V gene. V was shortened by 2 bases and J by 5 bases, with 12 bases between the two germline ends. CDR3 length: 14 residues. DNA of the CDR3: TGTGCCAGCAGTTTACCGGGGGGCGCTTATGGCTACACCTTC. This sequence encodes CASSLPGGAYGYTF.

This clone appeared a single time. The chain couples TRBV27 to TRBJ2-1, with a weak D call TRBD2 (6 bases). V lost 5 bases and J lost 2, with 13 bases in between. The CDR3 has 15 residues. Germline-derived CDR1 and CDR2 are MNHEY and SMNVEV (reference sequence). The CDR3 coding sequence is TGTGCCAGCAGTCAATCACGGGAGCCCTACAATGAGCAGTTCTTC. Amino acids: CASSQSREPYNEQFF.